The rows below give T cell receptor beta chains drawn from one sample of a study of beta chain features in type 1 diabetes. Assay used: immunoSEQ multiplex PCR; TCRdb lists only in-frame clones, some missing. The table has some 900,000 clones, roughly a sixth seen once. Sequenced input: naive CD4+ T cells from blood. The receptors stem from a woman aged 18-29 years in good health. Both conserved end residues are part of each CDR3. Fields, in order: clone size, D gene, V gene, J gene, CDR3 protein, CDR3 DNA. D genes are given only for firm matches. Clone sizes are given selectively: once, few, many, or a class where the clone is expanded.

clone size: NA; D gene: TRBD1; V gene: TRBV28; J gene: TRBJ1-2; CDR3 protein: CASSLDRDRVNYGYTF; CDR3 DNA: TGTGCCAGCAGCCTGGACAGGGATCGCGTAAACTATGGCTACACCTTC
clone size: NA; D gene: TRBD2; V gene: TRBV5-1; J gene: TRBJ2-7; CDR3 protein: CASSLGAGLAYEQYF; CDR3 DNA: TGCGCCAGCAGCTTGGGAGCGGGACTGGCCTACGAGCAGTACTTC
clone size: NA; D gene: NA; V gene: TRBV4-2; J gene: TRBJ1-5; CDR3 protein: CASSPRNGPGQGIPAQHF; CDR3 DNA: TGTGCCAGCAGCCCCCGTAATGGCCCGGGGCAGGGGATTCCGGCCCAGCATTTT
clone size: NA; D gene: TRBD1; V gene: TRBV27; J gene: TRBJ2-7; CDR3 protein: CASSSTGTGGYEQYF; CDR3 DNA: TGTGCCAGCAGTTCAACCGGGACAGGGGGGTACGAGCAGTACTTC
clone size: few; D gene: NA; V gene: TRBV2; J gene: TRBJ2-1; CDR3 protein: CASRRRVDNEQFF; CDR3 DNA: TGTGCCAGCCGACGAAGAGTCGACAATGAGCAGTTCTTC
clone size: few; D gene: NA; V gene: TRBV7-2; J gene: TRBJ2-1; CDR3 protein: CASSYDRDNEQFF; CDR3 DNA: TGTGCCAGCAGCTATGACAGAGACAATGAGCAGTTCTTC
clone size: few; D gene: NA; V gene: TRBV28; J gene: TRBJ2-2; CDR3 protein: CASRTGEGTGELFF; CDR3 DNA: TGTGCCAGTAGAACAGGGGAGGGGACCGGGGAGCTGTTTTTT
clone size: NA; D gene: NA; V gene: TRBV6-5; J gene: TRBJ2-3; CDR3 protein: CASSYSAPALTDTQYF; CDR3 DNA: TGTGCCAGCAGTTACTCCGCCCCGGCTCTCACAGATACGCAGTATTTT
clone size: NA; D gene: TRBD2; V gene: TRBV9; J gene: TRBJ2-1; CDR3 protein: CASSVLAGRYEQFF; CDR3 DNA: TGTGCCAGCAGCGTCCTAGCGGGACGGTATGAGCAGTTCTTC
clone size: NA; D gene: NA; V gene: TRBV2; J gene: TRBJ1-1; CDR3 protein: CASSVGRTTEAFF; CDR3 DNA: TGTGCCAGCAGTGTAGGGAGGACGACTGAAGCTTTCTTT
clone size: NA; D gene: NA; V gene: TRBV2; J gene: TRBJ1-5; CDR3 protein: CASSDVGYQPQHF; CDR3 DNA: TGTGCCAGCAGTGACGTAGGGTATCAGCCCCAGCATTTT
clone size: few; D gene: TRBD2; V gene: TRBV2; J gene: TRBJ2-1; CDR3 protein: CASSEAGLAGLNEQFF; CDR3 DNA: TGTGCCAGCAGTGAAGCGGGACTAGCGGGCCTCAATGAGCAGTTCTTC
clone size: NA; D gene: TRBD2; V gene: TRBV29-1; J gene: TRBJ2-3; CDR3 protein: CSAGRGRTDTQYF; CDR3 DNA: TGCAGCGCCGGGAGGGGGAGGACAGATACGCAGTATTTT
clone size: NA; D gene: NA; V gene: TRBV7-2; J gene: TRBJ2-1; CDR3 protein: CASSFFQGYGNEQFF; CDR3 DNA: TGTGCCAGCAGCTTTTTCCAGGGATACGGCAATGAGCAGTTCTTC
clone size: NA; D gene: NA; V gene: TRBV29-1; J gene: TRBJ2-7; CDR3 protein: CSAAAGSSYEQYF; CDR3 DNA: TGCAGCGCAGCCGCGGGGAGCTCCTACGAGCAGTACTTC
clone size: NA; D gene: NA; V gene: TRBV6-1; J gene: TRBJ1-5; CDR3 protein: CASSLTGGQPQHF; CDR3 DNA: TGTGCCAGCAGTCTGACAGGAGGACAGCCCCAGCATTTT
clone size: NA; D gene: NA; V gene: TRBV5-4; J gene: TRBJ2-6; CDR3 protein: CASRTMGSGANVLTF; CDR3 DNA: TGTGCCAGCAGAACGATGGGGTCTGGGGCCAACGTCCTGACTTTC
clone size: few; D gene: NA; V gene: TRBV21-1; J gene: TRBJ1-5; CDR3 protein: CASSLPGQTLRNQPQHF; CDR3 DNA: TGTGCCAGCAGCCTCCCGGGACAGACGCTTCGCAATCAGCCCCAGCATTTT
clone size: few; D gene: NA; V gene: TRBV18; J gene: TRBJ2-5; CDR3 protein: CASSPGLEETQYF; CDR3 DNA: TGTGCCAGCTCACCTGGCCTAGAGGAGACCCAGTACTTC
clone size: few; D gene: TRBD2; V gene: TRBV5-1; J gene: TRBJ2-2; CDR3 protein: CASSGGASGTPGELFF; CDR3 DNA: TGCGCCAGCAGCGGCGGGGCTAGCGGGACCCCCGGGGAGCTGTTTTTT
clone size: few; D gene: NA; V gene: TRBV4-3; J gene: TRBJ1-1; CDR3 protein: CASSQDHVGTEAFF; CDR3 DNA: TGCGCCAGCAGCCAAGATCATGTGGGTACTGAAGCTTTCTTT
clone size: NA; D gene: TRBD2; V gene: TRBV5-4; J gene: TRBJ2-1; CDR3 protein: CASSLELAGGFEQFF; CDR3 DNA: TGTGCCAGCAGCTTGGAGCTAGCGGGAGGGTTTGAGCAGTTCTTC
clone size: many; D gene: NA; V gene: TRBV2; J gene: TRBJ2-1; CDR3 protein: CASSEYNEQFF; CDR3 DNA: TGTGCCAGCAGTGAATACAATGAGCAGTTCTTC
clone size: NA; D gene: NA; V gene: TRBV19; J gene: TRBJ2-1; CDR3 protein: CASSMSGAGARSYNEQFF; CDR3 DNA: TGTGCCAGTAGTATGAGTGGGGCGGGGGCCCGCTCCTACAATGAGCAGTTCTTC
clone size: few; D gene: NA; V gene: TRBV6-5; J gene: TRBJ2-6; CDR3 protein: CASRSYSGANVLTF; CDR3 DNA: TGTGCCAGCAGGTCCTACTCTGGGGCCAACGTCCTGACTTTC
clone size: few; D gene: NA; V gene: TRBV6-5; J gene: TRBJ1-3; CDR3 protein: CASSYGYLGNTIYF; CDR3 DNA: TGTGCCAGCAGTTACGGCTACCTCGGAAACACCATATATTTT
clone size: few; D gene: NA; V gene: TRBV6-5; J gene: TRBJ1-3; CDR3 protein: CASSLYAGNTIYF; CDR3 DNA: TGTGCCAGCAGTTTATACGCGGGAAACACCATATATTTT
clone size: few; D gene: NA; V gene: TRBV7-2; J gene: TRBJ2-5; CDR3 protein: CASSRLIQETQYF; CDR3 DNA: TGTGCCAGCAGCCGCCTCATTCAAGAGACCCAGTACTTC
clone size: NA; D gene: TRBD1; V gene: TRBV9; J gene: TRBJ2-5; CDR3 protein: CASSVRQGFPKETQYF; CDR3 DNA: TGTGCCAGCAGCGTGCGACAGGGGTTCCCCAAAGAGACCCAGTACTTC
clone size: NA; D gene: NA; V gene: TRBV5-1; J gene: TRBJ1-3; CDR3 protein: CASKWPRTQGAGNTIYF; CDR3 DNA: TGCGCCAGCAAGTGGCCCCGCACGCAGGGTGCTGGAAACACCATATATTTT
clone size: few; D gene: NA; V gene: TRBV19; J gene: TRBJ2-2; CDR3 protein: CASSIGTNQRGNTGELFF; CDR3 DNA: TGTGCCAGTAGTATAGGGACAAACCAAAGAGGGAACACCGGGGAGCTGTTTTTT
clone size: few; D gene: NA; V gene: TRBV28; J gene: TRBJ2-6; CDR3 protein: CASSLGGPNVLTF; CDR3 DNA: TGTGCCAGCAGTTTAGGGGGGCCCAACGTCCTGACTTTC
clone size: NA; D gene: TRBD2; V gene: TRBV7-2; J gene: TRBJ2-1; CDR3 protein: CASSFGLAAYNEQFF; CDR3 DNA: TGTGCCAGCAGCTTCGGACTAGCGGCCTACAATGAGCAGTTCTTC
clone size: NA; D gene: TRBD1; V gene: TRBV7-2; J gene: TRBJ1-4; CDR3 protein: CASSPGTASEKLFF; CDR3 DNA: TGTGCCAGCAGCCCTGGGACAGCTTCTGAAAAACTGTTTTTT
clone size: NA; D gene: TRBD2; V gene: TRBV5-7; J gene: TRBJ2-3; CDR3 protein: CASSPGASGDTQYF; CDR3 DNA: TGTGCCAGCAGCCCCGGGGCTAGCGGAGATACGCAGTATTTT
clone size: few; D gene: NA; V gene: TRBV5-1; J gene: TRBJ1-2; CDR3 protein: CASSLASPSDSYGYTF; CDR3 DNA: TGCGCCAGCAGCTTGGCCTCCCCATCGGACAGCTATGGCTACACCTTC
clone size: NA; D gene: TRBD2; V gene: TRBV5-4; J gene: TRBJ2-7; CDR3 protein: CASSRSGLAAEQYF; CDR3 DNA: TGTGCCAGCAGCCGTTCTGGACTAGCTGCCGAGCAGTACTTC
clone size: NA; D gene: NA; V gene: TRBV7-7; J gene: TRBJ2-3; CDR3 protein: CASSLDRIDTQYF; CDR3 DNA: TGTGCTAGCAGCTTAGATCGGATTGATACGCAGTATTTT
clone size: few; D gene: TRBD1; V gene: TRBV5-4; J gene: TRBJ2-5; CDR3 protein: CASSPRQGAAGQETQYF; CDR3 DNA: TGTGCCAGCAGCCCGCGACAGGGGGCGGCGGGGCAAGAGACCCAGTACTTC
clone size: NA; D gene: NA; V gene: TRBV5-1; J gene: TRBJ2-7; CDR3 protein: CASSLGHSYEQYF; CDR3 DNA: TGCGCCAGCAGCTTGGGACATAGTTACGAGCAGTACTTC